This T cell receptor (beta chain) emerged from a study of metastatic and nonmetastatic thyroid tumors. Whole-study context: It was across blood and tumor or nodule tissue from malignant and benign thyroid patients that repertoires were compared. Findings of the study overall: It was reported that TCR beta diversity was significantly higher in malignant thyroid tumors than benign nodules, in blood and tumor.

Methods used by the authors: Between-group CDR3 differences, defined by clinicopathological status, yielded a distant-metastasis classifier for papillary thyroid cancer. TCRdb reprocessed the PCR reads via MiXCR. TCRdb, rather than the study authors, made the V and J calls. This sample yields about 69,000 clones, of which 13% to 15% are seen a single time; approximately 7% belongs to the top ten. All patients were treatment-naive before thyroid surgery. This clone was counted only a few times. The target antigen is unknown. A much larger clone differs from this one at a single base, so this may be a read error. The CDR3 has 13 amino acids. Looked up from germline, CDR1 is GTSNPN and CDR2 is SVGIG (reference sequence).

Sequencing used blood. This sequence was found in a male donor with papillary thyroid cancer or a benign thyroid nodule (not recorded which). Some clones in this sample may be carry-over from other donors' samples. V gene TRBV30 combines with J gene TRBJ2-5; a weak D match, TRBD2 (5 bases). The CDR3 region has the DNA TGTGCCTGGAGTCACCTCGAGGGAGAGACCCGGTACTTC. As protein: CAWSHLEGETRYF.